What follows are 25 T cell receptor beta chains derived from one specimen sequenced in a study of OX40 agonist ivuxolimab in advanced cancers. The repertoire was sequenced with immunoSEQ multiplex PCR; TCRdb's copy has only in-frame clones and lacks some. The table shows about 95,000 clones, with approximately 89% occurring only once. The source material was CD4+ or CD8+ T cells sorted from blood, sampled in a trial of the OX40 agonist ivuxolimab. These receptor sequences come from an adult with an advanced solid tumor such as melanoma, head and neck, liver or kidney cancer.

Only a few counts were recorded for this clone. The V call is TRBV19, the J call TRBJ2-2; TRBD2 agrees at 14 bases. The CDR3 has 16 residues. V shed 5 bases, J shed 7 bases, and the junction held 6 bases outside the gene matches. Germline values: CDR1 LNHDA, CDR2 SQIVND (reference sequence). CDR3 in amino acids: CASSLGLAGEDGELFF. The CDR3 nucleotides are TGTGCCAGTAGTTTGGGACTAGCGGGAGAAGACGGGGAGCTGTTTTTT.

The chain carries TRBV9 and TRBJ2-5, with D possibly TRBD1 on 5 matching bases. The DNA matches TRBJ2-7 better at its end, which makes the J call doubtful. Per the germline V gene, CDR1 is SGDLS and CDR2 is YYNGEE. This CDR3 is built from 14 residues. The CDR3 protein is CASSLAGNSYEQYF. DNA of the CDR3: TGTGCCAGCAGCTTAGCAGGGAACTCCTACGAGCAGTACTTC.

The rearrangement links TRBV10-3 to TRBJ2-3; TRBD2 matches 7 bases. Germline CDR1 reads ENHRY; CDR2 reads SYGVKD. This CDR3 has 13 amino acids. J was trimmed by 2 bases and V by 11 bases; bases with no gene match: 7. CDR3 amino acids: CAATGGNTDTQYF. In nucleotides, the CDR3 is TGTGCCGCGACGGGGGGAAACACAGATACGCAGTATTTT.

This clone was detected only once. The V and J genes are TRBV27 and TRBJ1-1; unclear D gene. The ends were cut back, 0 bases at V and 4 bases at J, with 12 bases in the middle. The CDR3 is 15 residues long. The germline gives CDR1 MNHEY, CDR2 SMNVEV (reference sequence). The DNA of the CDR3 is TGTGCCAGCAGTTTATCGGCTGAAGTCGGCACTGAAGCTTTCTTT. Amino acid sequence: CASSLSAEVGTEAFF.

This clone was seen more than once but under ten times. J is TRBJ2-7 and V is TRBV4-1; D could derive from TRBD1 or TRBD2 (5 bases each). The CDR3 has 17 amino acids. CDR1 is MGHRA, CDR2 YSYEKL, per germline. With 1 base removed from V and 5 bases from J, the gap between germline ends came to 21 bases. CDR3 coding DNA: TGCGCCAGCAGCCAAGTAAGGAGGAGGAAGGGGACGAACGAGCAGTACTTC. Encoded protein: CASSQVRRRKGTNEQYF.

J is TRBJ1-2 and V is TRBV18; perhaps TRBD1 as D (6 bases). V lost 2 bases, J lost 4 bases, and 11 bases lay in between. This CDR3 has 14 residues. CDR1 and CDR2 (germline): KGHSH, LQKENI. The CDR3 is CASSPGTPAYGYTF. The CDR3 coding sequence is TGTGCCAGCTCACCAGGGACACCAGCCTATGGCTACACCTTC.

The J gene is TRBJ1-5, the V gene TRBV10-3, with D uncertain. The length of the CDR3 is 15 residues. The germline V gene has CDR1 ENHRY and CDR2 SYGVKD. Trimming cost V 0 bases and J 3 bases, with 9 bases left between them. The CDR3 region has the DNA TGTGCCATCAGTGAGTCGGGCCAGAACAATCAGCCCCAGCATTTT. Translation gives CAISESGQNNQPQHF.

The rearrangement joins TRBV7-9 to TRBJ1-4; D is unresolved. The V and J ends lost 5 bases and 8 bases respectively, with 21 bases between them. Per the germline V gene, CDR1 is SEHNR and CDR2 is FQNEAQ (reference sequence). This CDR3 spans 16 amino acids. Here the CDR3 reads CASSRIDLGEGEKLFF. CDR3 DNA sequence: TGTGCCAGCAGCCGTATTGACTTGGGTGAAGGCGAAAAACTGTTTTTT. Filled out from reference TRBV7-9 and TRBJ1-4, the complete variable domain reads DTGVSQNPRHKITKRGQNVTFRCDPISEHNRLYWYRQTLGQGPEFLTYFQNEAQLEKSRLLSDRFSAERPKGSFSTLEIQRTEQGDSAMYLCASSRIDLGEGEKLFFGSGTQLSVL.

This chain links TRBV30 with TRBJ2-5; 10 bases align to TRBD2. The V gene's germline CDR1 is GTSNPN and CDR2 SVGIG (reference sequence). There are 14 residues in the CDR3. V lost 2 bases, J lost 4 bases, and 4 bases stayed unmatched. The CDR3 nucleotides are TGTGCCTGGAGTCCCGGACTAGCGGCAGAGACCCAGTACTTC. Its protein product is CAWSPGLAAETQYF.

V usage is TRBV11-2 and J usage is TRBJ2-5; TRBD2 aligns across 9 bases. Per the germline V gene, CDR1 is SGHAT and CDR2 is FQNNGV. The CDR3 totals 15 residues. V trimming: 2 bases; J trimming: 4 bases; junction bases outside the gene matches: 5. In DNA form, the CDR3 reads TGTGCCAGCAGCTTACTGCGGGGGGGCCCAGAGACCCAGTACTTC. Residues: CASSLLRGGPETQYF. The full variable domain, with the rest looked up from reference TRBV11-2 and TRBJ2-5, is EAGVAQSPRYKIIEKRQSVAFWCNPISGHATLYWYQQILGQGPKLLIQFQNNGVVDDSQLPKDRFSAERLKGVDSTLKIQPAKLEDSAVYLCASSLLRGGPETQYFGPGTRLLVL.

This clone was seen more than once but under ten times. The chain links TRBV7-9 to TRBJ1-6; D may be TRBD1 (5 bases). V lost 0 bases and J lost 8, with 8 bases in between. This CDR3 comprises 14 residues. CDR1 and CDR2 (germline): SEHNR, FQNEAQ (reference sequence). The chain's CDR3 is CASSLAGEDSPLHF. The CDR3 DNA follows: TGTGCCAGCAGCTTAGCAGGGGAGGATTCACCCCTCCACTTT.

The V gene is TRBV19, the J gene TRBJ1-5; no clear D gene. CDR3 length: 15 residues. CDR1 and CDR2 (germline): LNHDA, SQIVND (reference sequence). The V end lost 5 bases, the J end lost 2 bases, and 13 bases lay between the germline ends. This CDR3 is CASSPSAGGNQPQHF. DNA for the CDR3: TGTGCCAGTAGTCCCTCGGCGGGCGGCAATCAGCCCCAGCATTTT.

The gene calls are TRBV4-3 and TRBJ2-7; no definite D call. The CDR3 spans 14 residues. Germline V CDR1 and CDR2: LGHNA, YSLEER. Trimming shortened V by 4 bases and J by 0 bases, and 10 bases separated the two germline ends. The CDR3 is CASSPDRGSYEQYF. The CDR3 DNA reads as TGCGCCAGCAGCCCCGATCGTGGCTCCTACGAGCAGTACTTC.

DNA for the CDR3: TGTGCCAGCAGCTCTCTGCGGGGGGACTCCTACAATGAGCAGTTCTTC. Protein sequence: CASSSLRGDSYNEQFF. The chain has TRBV11-2 and TRBJ2-1; the match to TRBD2 covers 8 bases. Germline V gene data show CDR1 as SGHAT and CDR2 as FQNNGV. Trimming cost V 4 bases and J 0 bases; bases outside gene matches: 5. CDR3 size: 16 residues.

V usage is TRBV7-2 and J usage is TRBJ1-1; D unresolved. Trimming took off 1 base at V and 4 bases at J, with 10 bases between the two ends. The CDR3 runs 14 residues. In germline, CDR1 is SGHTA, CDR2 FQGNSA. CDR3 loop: CASSLGPQATEAFF. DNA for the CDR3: TGTGCCAGCAGCTTAGGCCCCCAAGCCACTGAAGCTTTCTTT.

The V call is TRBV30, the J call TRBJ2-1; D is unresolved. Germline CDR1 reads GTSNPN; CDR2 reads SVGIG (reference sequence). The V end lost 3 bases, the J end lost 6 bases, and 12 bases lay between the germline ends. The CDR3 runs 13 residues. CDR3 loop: CAWSPQPFNEQFF. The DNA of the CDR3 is TGTGCCTGGAGCCCCCAACCCTTCAATGAGCAGTTCTTC.

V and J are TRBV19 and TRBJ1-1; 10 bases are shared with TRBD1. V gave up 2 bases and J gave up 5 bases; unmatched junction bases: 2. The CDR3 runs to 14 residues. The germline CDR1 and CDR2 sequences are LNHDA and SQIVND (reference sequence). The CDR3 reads CASSIRDRGTEAFF. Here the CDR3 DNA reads TGTGCCAGTAGTATACGGGACAGGGGAACTGAAGCTTTCTTT.

The chain's CDR3 is CASSPSKASVAKNIQYF. The DNA of the CDR3 is TGTGCCAGCAGCCCCTCGAAGGCTAGCGTAGCCAAAAACATTCAGTACTTC. This sequence joins TRBV9 and TRBJ2-4; TRBD2 is a possible D gene (6 bases). The CDR3 sequence is 17 residues long. CDR1 and CDR2 from the germline V gene are SGDLS and YYNGEE. V lost 4 bases and J lost 0, with 17 bases in between.

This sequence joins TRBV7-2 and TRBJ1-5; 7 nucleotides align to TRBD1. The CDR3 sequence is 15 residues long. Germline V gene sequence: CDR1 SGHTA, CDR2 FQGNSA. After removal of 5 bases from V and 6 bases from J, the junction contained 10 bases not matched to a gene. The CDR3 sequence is CASSRTGDRVQPQHF. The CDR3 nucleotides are TGTGCCAGCAGCCGGACAGGTGATCGGGTTCAGCCCCAGCATTTT.

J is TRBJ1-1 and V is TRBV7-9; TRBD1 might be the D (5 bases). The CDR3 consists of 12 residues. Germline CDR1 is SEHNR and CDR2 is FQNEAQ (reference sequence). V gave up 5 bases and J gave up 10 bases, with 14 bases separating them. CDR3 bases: TGTGCCAGCAGCCCTGGGGGAGGGGCAGCTTTCTTT. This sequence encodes CASSPGGGAAFF.

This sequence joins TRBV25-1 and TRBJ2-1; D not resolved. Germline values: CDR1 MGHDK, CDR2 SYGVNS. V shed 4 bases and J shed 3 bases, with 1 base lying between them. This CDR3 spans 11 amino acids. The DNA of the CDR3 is TGTGCCAGCAGTGTCTACAATGAGCAGTTCTTC. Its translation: CASSVYNEQFF.

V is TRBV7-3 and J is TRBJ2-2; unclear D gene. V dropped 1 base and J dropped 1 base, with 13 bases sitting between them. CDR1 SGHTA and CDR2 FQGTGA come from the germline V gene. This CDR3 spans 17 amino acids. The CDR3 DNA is TGTGCCAGCAGCTTAATCCCCGACCAAGGGAACACCGGGGAGCTGTTTTTT. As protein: CASSLIPDQGNTGELFF.

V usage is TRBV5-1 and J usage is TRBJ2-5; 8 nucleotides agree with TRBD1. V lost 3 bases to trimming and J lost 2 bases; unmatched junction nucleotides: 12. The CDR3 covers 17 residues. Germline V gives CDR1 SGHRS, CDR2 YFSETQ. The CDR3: CASSWGFTDRAQETQYF. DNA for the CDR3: TGCGCCAGCAGCTGGGGGTTTACGGACAGGGCTCAAGAGACCCAGTACTTC. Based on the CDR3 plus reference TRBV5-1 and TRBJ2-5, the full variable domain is KAGVTQTPRYLIKTRGQQVTLSCSPISGHRSVSWYQQTPGQGLQFLFEYFSETQRNKGNFPGRFSGRQFSNSRSEMNVSTLELGDSALYLCASSWGFTDRAQETQYFGPGTRLLVL.

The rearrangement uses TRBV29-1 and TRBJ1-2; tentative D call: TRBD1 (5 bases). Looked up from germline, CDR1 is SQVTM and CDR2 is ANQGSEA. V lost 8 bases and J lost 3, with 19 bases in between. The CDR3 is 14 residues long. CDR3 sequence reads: CSTGPVTEDYGYTF. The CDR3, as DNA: TGCAGCACTGGGCCAGTGACAGAAGACTATGGCTACACCTTC.

The DNA of the CDR3 is TGTGCCAGCAGCGTCGGCGGGAGGGCCAACGAGCAGTACTTC. Its protein product is CASSVGGRANEQYF. This rearrangement joins TRBV5-4 to TRBJ2-7, with TRBD2 matching 9 bases. The CDR3 length is 14 residues. The V gene end was trimmed by 4 bases and the J gene end by 5 bases; junction bases not matched to a gene: 7. Germline assignment: CDR1 SGHNT and CDR2 YYREEE (reference sequence).